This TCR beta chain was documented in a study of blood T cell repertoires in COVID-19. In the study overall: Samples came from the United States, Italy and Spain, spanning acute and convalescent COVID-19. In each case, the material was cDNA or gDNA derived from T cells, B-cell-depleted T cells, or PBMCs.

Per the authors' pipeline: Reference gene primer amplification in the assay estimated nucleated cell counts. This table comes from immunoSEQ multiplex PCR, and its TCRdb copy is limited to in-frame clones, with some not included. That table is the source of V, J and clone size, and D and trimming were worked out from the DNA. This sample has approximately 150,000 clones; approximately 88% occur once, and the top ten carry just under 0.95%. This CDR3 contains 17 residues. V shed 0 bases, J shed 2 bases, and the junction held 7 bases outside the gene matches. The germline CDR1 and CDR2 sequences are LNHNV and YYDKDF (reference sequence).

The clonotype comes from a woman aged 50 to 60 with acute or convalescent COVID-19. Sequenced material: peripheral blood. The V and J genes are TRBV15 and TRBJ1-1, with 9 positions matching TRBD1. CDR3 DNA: TGTGCCACCAGCAGAGATTTTGCGGGACAGGGAAACACTGAAGCTTTCTTT. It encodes CATSRDFAGQGNTEAFF.